The subject of this entry is one T cell receptor (beta chain). Its target is not known. The data belong to a study of T-cell memory formation after mild COVID-19. TCRdb re-called the 5' RACE reads through MiXCR, storing one row per CDR3 protein. Of hundreds of thousands of distinct CDR3 sequences in the sample, around 28% were seen once. Study-wide points: The study found balanced CD4/CD8 in clones contracting day 15 to 85 and a CD4+ lean in later expanders. Contracting CD4+ clones were located mainly in CM and EM, and CD8+ clones in EMRA.

J was trimmed by 5 bases and V by 5 bases; bases with no gene match: 7. CDR3 length equals 14 residues. Sequencing was carried out using PBMCs or a T cell subset sorted from them (not recorded which). The TCR was taken from an adult woman who had mild COVID-19 (a few samples of this study predate the infection). Cell type and time point are not known. This rearrangement joins TRBV12-3 or TRBV12-4 to TRBJ2-7, with 9 bases identical to TRBD1. The CDR3 sequence: CASSGTGRVHEQYF. CDR3 DNA: TGTGCCAGCAGTGGGACAGGGCGAGTCCACGAGCAGTACTTC.